Below are 8 T cell receptor beta chains sequenced from a single sample in a study of cytomegalovirus exposure and HLA in healthy donors. PCR used 60 Vbeta primers and 13 Jbeta primers. The assay was immunoSEQ multiplex PCR, and TCRdb's table has in-frame clones only and misses some. Seen here are approximately 100,000 clones, 65% to 85% observed once, and the top ten hold about 10%. Sample: PBMCs. The receptors derive from a man aged 50-60 years in good health and CMV-seronegative.

Only a few counts were recorded for this clone. The chain has TRBV4-1 and TRBJ2-5; 14 bases are shared with TRBD2. The CDR3 totals 19 residues. Trimming took 1 base from V and 5 from J; bases not matched to a gene: 12. In germline, CDR1 is MGHRA, CDR2 YSYEKL. In nucleotides, the CDR3 is TGCGCCAGCAGCCAAGCGGGACTAGCGGGAGTGAGGGATCGGGAGACCCAGTACTTC. Protein sequence: CASSQAGLAGVRDRETQYF.

This clone was seen a handful of times. The chain recombines TRBV7-2 with TRBJ2-4, with TRBD1 matching 10 bases. The germline V gene encodes CDR1 SGHTA and CDR2 FQGNSA. Trimming at V came to 5 bases and at J to 5 bases, leaving 12 bases not matched to a gene. The CDR3 consists of 17 residues. The CDR3 protein is CASSPRGSGTGENIQYF. DNA of the CDR3: TGTGCCAGCAGCCCCCGTGGGTCCGGGACAGGGGAAAACATTCAGTACTTC.

The chain joins TRBV7-9 to TRBJ2-7; D perhaps matches TRBD1 (6 bases). Deletions cut 5 bases from V and 3 bases from J, with 20 bases between. CDR3 size: 16 residues. CDR1 is SEHNR and CDR2 is FQNEAQ in the germline V gene (reference sequence). CDR3 coding DNA: TGTGCCAGCAGCCAAGACACCCGACAGGAATTCTACGAGCAGTACTTC. Amino acid sequence: CASSQDTRQEFYEQYF.

The chain has TRBV30 and TRBJ1-4; D might be TRBD1 (5 bases). CDR1 and CDR2 from the germline V gene are GTSNPN and SVGIG (reference sequence). Trimming took off 1 base at V and 3 bases at J, with 9 bases between the two ends. The CDR3 extends over 14 amino acids. The CDR3 DNA reads TGTGCCTGGAGTGGCGGGGGGGCTAATGAAAAACTGTTTTTT. This codes for CAWSGGGANEKLFF.

This clone showed up just a few times. J is TRBJ2-5 and V is TRBV15; the D gene is possibly TRBD2 (5 bases). Germline values: CDR1 LNHNV, CDR2 YYDKDF (reference sequence). The CDR3 consists of 14 residues. The V end lost 1 base, the J end lost 3 bases, and 9 bases lay between the germline ends. CDR3 in DNA: TGTGCCACCAGCAGAGGGACTGCTAAAGAGACCCAGTACTTC. Its translation is CATSRGTAKETQYF.

Only a few counts were recorded for this clone. This chain uses TRBV9 with TRBJ1-1; D ambiguous. Trimming stripped 4 bases from V and 0 bases from J, with 7 bases between. Germline CDR1 reads SGDLS; CDR2 reads YYNGEE. The CDR3 is 13 amino acids. CDR3 DNA: TGTGCCAGCAGCTTTAGTTTGAACACTGAAGCTTTCTTT. Protein sequence: CASSFSLNTEAFF.

This clone has more than one count but fewer than ten. The chain recombines TRBV5-1 with TRBJ1-1; TRBD1 agrees at 7 bases. The CDR3 covers 14 residues. Germline CDR1 and CDR2: SGHRS and YFSETQ. The trim removed 3 bases at V and 1 base at J, leaving 3 bases unmatched. The CDR3 DNA is TGCGCCAGCAGCTCGGACAGGACGAACACTGAAGCTTTCTTT. The encoded protein is CASSSDRTNTEAFF.

This clone was recorded only once. The rearrangement joins TRBV28 to TRBJ1-5, with TRBD1 matching 12 bases. Germline values: CDR1 MDHEN, CDR2 SYDVKM. The CDR3 has 20 residues. V lost 2 bases and J lost 2; bases outside the gene matches: 13. In DNA form, the CDR3 reads TGTGCCAGCAGTTTAGGCATTTTTAAGGGACAGGGGGCTGGCAATCAGCCCCAGCATTTT. Its protein is CASSLGIFKGQGAGNQPQHF.